The TCR beta chain described here comes from a study of shared clonotypes between healthy human individuals. Study at large: Aged between 18 and 49, the donors were a couple of women and three men. Broader study findings: Among the subsets, naive ones generally showed larger estimated richness than memory ones.

With 0 bases removed from V and 7 bases from J, the gap between germline ends came to 12 bases. The CDR3 totals 14 residues. Germline CDR1 is KGHSH and CDR2 is LQKENI. The repertoire was sequenced with immunoSEQ multiplex PCR; TCRdb's copy has only in-frame clones and lacks some. Among 2 million to 3 million clones listed, under 95% were seen once. As to this clone: The antigen remains unidentified.

Researchers partitioned CD4+ cells into CD45RA+ naive and CD45RA-negative memory subsets. This TCR came from a man between 18 and 29 years old in good health. Some clones in this sample may be carry-over from other donors' samples. The material sequenced was naive CD4+ T cells from PBMCs. Subset indicated: CD45RA+ positively selected. V is TRBV18 and J is TRBJ1-2; a weak D match, TRBD1 (5 bases). The CDR3 here is CASSPPETETGYTF. As DNA, the CDR3 is TGTGCCAGCTCACCACCGGAGACAGAAACTGGCTACACCTTC.